This entry concerns a single T cell receptor (beta chain). Its antigen is as yet unknown. These data are taken from a study of radiotherapy plus CTLA-4 blockade in lung cancer. Across the study: With less than 40% of patients having disease control, objective responses were seen in approximately 18%.

Some clones are missing from TCRdb's copy, which holds only in-frame ones; the method was immunoSEQ multiplex PCR. The sample records nearly 95,000 clones, roughly 80% being singletons. General study findings and limits: Increased serum interferon-beta after radiation also reportedly predicted response strongly. Peripheral blood showed expansion of tumor-derived TCR clones after radiotherapy and ipilimumab.

The V and J ends lost 4 bases and 3 bases respectively, with 18 bases between them. Germline V CDR1 and CDR2: GTSNPN, SVGIG (reference sequence). CDR3 length equals 15 residues. Participants had chemo-refractory metastatic non-small-cell lung cancer and were treated with focal radiation plus ipilimumab CTLA-4 blockade. This receptor was taken from a human donor with non-small cell lung cancer that progressed on radiotherapy plus ipilimumab. Sequencing was performed on peripheral blood, taken from a patient treated with radiotherapy plus ipilimumab. The rearrangement uses TRBV30 and TRBJ1-1; weak D call: TRBD1 (6 bases). This CDR3 is CAWTQGGALYTEAFF. DNA for the CDR3: TGTGCCTGGACACAGGGAGGGGCTCTCTACACTGAAGCTTTCTTT.